This T cell receptor beta chain was sequenced in a study of molecular identifiers for immune sequencing clone quantification. For the study at large: Within a replicate experiment, RNA obtained from either approximately 20,000 or 100,000 naive CD8 cells was divided into five aliquots, and four of those aliquots were then sequenced.

This clonotype was counted ten times or more. Libraries of bulk TCR were made by previously described methods (with listed TCR primers). Each CDR3 protein gets one entry after TCRdb re-called the PCR reads with MiXCR. The sample has hundreds of thousands of distinct CDR3 sequences, roughly 24% seen once; the top ten hold about 0.73%. Trimming removed 0 bases from V and 0 bases from J, with 9 bases in between. Per the germline V gene, CDR1 is MDHEN and CDR2 is SYDVKM. This CDR3 has 16 amino acids. The sequencing sample was made of naive CD8+ T cells from blood, with Jurkat cell RNA spiked in. The subset denotes: FACS-sorted CD8+CD4-CCR7+CD45RA+ naive T cells. The chain recombines TRBV28 with TRBJ1-5; D not certain. This TCR was recovered from a human donor in good health. Some libraries in this study had Jurkat cell RNA spiked in. CDR3 residues: CASSLWAGDSNQPQHF. The DNA of the CDR3 is TGTGCCAGCAGTTTATGGGCGGGCGATAGCAATCAGCCCCAGCATTTT.